A selection of T cell receptor beta chains follows, all from one sample in a study of post-analysis software for immune sequencing data. TCRdb fed the PCR reads into MiXCR, producing one record per CDR3 protein. In the table there are 150,000 or so distinct CDR3 sequences, under 40% of which are singletons. Sequenced here: blood, sampled after autologous hematopoietic stem cell transplantation. These receptors originate from a girl aged 10 to 17 with multiple sclerosis. CDR3s include the opening cysteine and the closing phenylalanine or tryptophan. A D gene is named only where the DNA matches it firmly. Rows may omit the clone size; those that give it use once, few, many or a size class.

v_gene	abundance	len	j_gene	d_gene	CDR3nt	CDR3aa
TRBV20-1	NA	14	TRBJ2-1	TRBD2	TGCAGTGCACAGGCTAGCGGGAAATACAATGAGCAGTTCTTC	CSAQASGKYNEQFF
TRBV10-3	NA	15	TRBJ2-3	TRBD2	TGTGCCATCAGCTGGACTAGCGGGAACACAGATACGCAGTATTTT	CAISWTSGNTDTQYF
TRBV12-3/TRBV12-4	NA	13	TRBJ1-2	NA	TGTGCCAGCAGTTCCGCGGACAACTATGGCTACACCTTC	CASSSADNYGYTF
TRBV6-2/TRBV6-3	medium-sized	14	TRBJ2-7	TRBD2	TGTGCCAGCAGTTCCAGCGGGACCGAGGGTGAGCAGTACTTC	CASSSSGTEGEQYF
TRBV5-1	few	20	TRBJ1-5	NA	TGCGCCAGCAGCTGGGAAAACCAACGGCCAGACAGGTTCTGCAATCAGCCCCAGCATTTT	CASSWENQRPDRFCNQPQHF
TRBV20-1	NA	15	TRBJ2-1	NA	TGCAGTGCTTCAATCCCAGCGGGCTCCTACAATGAGCAGTTCTTC	CSASIPAGSYNEQFF
TRBV29-1	NA	13	TRBJ2-7	NA	TGCAGCGTTGTCGGGGTTTCCCTCTACGAGCAGTACTTC	CSVVGVSLYEQYF
TRBV6-4	NA	15	TRBJ2-1	TRBD2	TGTACCAGCACCGCACTAGCGGGAGAAGTCAATGTGCAGTTCTTC	CTSTALAGEVNVQFF
TRBV29-1	NA	13	TRBJ2-7	NA	TGCAGCGTTAGTGCTGGGCCTGACAATGAGCAGTACTTC	CSVSAGPDNEQYF
TRBV29-1	few	13	TRBJ2-1	NA	TGCAGCGTTGTTTCAGGGAACAAAGAGGGGCAGTTCTTC	CSVVSGNKEGQFF
TRBV5-1	NA	14	TRBJ1-2	TRBD1	TGCGCCAGCAGCTTGGGGACAGGAAGAAATGGCTACACCTTC	CASSLGTGRNGYTF
TRBV3-1	NA	16	TRBJ2-7	TRBD2	TGTGCCAGCAGCCAAGATCCGGGAGGGAGGCCCTACGAGCAGTACTTC	CASSQDPGGRPYEQYF
TRBV29-1	NA	13	TRBJ1-1	NA	TGCAGCGTTGAAGGGGACACCCACACTGAAGCTTTCTTT	CSVEGDTHTEAFF
TRBV20-1	NA	14	TRBJ2-7	TRBD2	TGCAGTGCGGCTACTAGCGGGGTAGTGTACGAGCAGTACTTC	CSAATSGVVYEQYF
TRBV5-1	NA	15	TRBJ2-1	NA	TGCGCCAGCAGCGAGGAGTGGGGTGGAGACAATGAGCAGTTCTTC	CASSEEWGGDNEQFF
TRBV7-8	NA	16	TRBJ2-7	NA	TGTGCCAGCACCCCCAAGGGGTTAGGGATGGTTTACGAGCAGTACTTC	CASTPKGLGMVYEQYF
TRBV28	NA	18	TRBJ1-5	TRBD1	TGTGCCAGCAGGGTTACGGGGGGAGGGGGCTTTGGCAATCAGCCCCAGCATTTT	CASRVTGGGGFGNQPQHF
TRBV6-5	few	13	TRBJ1-1	NA	TGTGCCAGCAGTTCCCACGGTCGGGCTGAAGCTTTCTTT	CASSSHGRAEAFF
TRBV19	NA	13	TRBJ2-7	NA	TGTGCCAGTAGTTCGATTGAAAAGGACGAGCAGTACTTC	CASSSIEKDEQYF
TRBV4-2	NA	14	TRBJ1-2	NA	TGTGCCAGCAGCCAAGACAGGGCCTACTATGGCTACACCTTC	CASSQDRAYYGYTF
TRBV7-3	once	13	TRBJ2-3	NA	TGTGCCAGCAGCCCCGCCGTGGCAGATACGCAGTATTTT	CASSPAVADTQYF
TRBV12-3/TRBV12-4	few	14	TRBJ1-2	TRBD1	TGTGCCAGCAGCGAACCCACAGGGGGCGATGGCTACACCTTC	CASSEPTGGDGYTF
TRBV12-3/TRBV12-4	NA	14	TRBJ2-7	NA	TGTGCCAGCAATTTTGGTGGGGGCTCCTACGAGCAGTACTTC	CASNFGGGSYEQYF
TRBV27	few	14	TRBJ1-1	TRBD1	TGTGCCAGCAGTATAGACAGGGCCGGCACTGAAGCTTTCTTT	CASSIDRAGTEAFF
TRBV12-3/TRBV12-4	NA	13	TRBJ1-2	NA	TGTGCCAGCAGTTTGTATCCAGCCGATGGCTACACCTTC	CASSLYPADGYTF
TRBV20-1	few	13	TRBJ2-7	NA	TGCAGTGCTGCCCGGGACTCGACCTACGAGCAGTACTTC	CSAARDSTYEQYF
TRBV12-3/TRBV12-4	once	13	TRBJ1-1	NA	TGTGCCAGCAGCAGGGGATGGAACACTGAAGCTTTCTTT	CASSRGWNTEAFF
TRBV10-3	NA	15	TRBJ2-7	TRBD2	TGTGCCATCAGTGGGGTAGCGGGGAGCTCCTACGAGCAGTACTTC	CAISGVAGSSYEQYF
TRBV27	NA	15	TRBJ2-3	TRBD2	TGTGCCAGCAGAATAGCGGGAGAAACCACAGATACGCAGTATTTT	CASRIAGETTDTQYF
TRBV20-1	few	16	TRBJ1-2	NA	TGCAGTGCTAGAGCCGAGCTGGGACCAGGGGAACAGGGCTACACCTTC	CSARAELGPGEQGYTF
TRBV27	NA	14	TRBJ1-4	NA	TGTGCCAGCAGTTTAGGGGGAGGGGGACCCAAACGGTTTTTT	CASSLGGGGPKRFF
TRBV11-1	NA	14	TRBJ2-1	NA	TGTGCCAGCAGCTTAAGCAGGGGGGAGAATGAGCAGTTCTTC	CASSLSRGENEQFF
TRBV6-1	NA	13	TRBJ2-5	NA	TGTGCCAGCAGTGGTTCCGTGGCAGAGACCCAGTACTTC	CASSGSVAETQYF
TRBV20-1	NA	13	TRBJ2-7	NA	TGCAGTGCTTGGGGATTGGAGGGCTACGAGCAGTACTTC	CSAWGLEGYEQYF
TRBV9	NA	14	TRBJ1-2	NA	TGTGCCAGCAGCGTAGAGGCATATAACTATGGCTACACCTTC	CASSVEAYNYGYTF
TRBV6-1	few	16	TRBJ1-2	NA	TGTGCCAGCAGTGAACTGGGGACCTGGGGGTCCTATGGCTACACCTTC	CASSELGTWGSYGYTF
TRBV20-1	NA	18	TRBJ2-3	TRBD1	TGCAGTGCGCCGCGCCAGGGGGCTCAGGGAAACCACGCAGATACGCGGTATTTT	CSAPRQGAQGNHADTRYF
TRBV19	medium-sized	15	TRBJ1-2	TRBD1	TGTGCCAGTAGTACGGACAGGGGATTTACGGATGGCTACACCTTC	CASSTDRGFTDGYTF
TRBV7-3	NA	15	TRBJ2-5	TRBD1	TGTGCCAGCAGCTTATATCAGGGGGCTCAAGAGACCCAGTACTTC	CASSLYQGAQETQYF
TRBV5-6	NA	20	TRBJ2-1	TRBD1	TGTGCCAGCAGCTTGCCCCTAACCACCGGGACAGGGGGTTCCTACAATGAGCAGTTCTTC	CASSLPLTTGTGGSYNEQFF
TRBV29-1	NA	13	TRBJ1-2	NA	TGCAGCGTGTGGGGAGACCGATCTTATGGCTACACCTTC	CSVWGDRSYGYTF
TRBV19	NA	13	TRBJ1-5	NA	TGTGCCAGTAGGGAGACTACCGGTCAGCCCCAGCATTTT	CASRETTGQPQHF
TRBV5-4	once	16	TRBJ2-5	TRBD2	TGTGCCAGCAGCCGACGGACTAGCGGGAGGGGGAATGAGCAGTACTTC	CASSRRTSGRGNEQYF
TRBV4-2	NA	15	TRBJ1-2	NA	TGTGCCAGCAGCCAAGAAGTAACGGCTAACTATGGCTACACCTTC	CASSQEVTANYGYTF
TRBV12-3/TRBV12-4	NA	13	TRBJ1-5	TRBD1	TGTGCCAGCAGTGTCAGGGGGTTGAAGCCCCAGCATTTT	CASSVRGLKPQHF
TRBV19	NA	14	TRBJ2-6	NA	TGTGCCAGTAGTGGCTTTACTGGGGCCAACGTCCTGACTTTC	CASSGFTGANVLTF
TRBV12-3/TRBV12-4	few	14	TRBJ1-1	TRBD1	TGTGCCAGCCAACCGACAGGGCGAGACACTGAAGCTTTCTTT	CASQPTGRDTEAFF
TRBV25-1	NA	15	TRBJ1-5	TRBD1	TGTGCCAGCAGATCGGACAGGGAAGGCAATCAGCCCCAGCATTTT	CASRSDREGNQPQHF
TRBV29-1	few	11	TRBJ2-1	TRBD1	TGCAGCGTTGAAGATTTGGGACAGCCGTTCTTC	CSVEDLGQPFF
TRBV9	NA	15	TRBJ2-3	NA	TGTGCCAGCAGCGCAGACAGGATGAGCACAGATACGCAGTATTTT	CASSADRMSTDTQYF
TRBV7-2	once	15	TRBJ2-5	TRBD1	TGTGCCAGCAGCTCCCGACAGGGCAACCAAGAGACCCAGTACTTC	CASSSRQGNQETQYF
TRBV20-1	NA	16	TRBJ2-7	TRBD1	TGCAGTGCTAGAACCGACAGGGGGCGCGCGTCCCACGAGCAGTACTTC	CSARTDRGRASHEQYF
TRBV7-2	once	16	TRBJ2-3	NA	TGTGCCAGCAGCTACAAAAGGGGGAACGGGATAGATACGCAGTATTTT	CASSYKRGNGIDTQYF